This T cell receptor (beta chain) derives from a study of Graves' ophthalmopathy and Graves' hyperthyroidism. This CDR3 is built from 15 residues. Germline V gene data show CDR1 as MNHEY and CDR2 as SVGAGI. V lost 2 bases to trimming and J lost 1 base, with 11 bases between them. There are many counts of this clonotype. Its cognate antigen is unknown. Study-level points and caveats: The blood repertoire also included most expanded thyroid clonotypes above 0.001 frequency. A 13-signature model separated ophthalmopathy from stable hyperthyroidism, reaching about 91% sensitivity and 80% to 83% specificity cross-validated.

As the template, RNA transcripts were used to amplify TCR beta CDR3 regions. After a first-round RT-PCR with HTBI primers, a second-round multiplex PCR was run. TCRdb processed the multiplex PCR reads anew with MiXCR; each CDR3 protein has one entry. Of about 160,000 distinct CDR3 sequences in the sample, under 40% were seen once. The sequencing sample was made of peripheral blood. V gene TRBV6-5 combines with J gene TRBJ1-1, with D tentatively TRBD1 (5 bases). This TCR came from a woman aged 35 to 49 with Graves' ophthalmopathy. This CDR3 reads CASSYQGQPNTEAFF. The CDR3 DNA follows: TGTGCCAGCAGTTACCAAGGACAACCGAACACTGAAGCTTTCTTT.